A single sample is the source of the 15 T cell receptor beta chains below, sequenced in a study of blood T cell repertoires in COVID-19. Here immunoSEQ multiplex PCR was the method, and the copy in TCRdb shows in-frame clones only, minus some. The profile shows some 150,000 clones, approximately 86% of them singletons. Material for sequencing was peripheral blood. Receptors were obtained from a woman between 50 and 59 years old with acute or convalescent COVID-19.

CDR3 in amino acids: CASRETGDREKLFF. CDR3 DNA: TGTGCCAGCAGGGAGACAGGGGATCGGGAAAAACTGTTTTTT. This chain uses TRBV28 with TRBJ1-4; TRBD1 aligns across 8 bases. Germline lookup yields CDR1 MDHEN and CDR2 SYDVKM. This CDR3 contains 14 residues. The junction had 8 bases not matched to a gene; V was cut back by 6 bases and J by 8 bases.

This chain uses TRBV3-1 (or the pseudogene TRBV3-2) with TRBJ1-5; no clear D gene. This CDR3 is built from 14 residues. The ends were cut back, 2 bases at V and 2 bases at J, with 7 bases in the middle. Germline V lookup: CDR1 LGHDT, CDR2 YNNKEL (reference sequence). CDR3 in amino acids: CASSQITGNQPQHF. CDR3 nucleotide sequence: TGTGCCAGCAGCCAAATCACAGGCAATCAGCCCCAGCATTTT.

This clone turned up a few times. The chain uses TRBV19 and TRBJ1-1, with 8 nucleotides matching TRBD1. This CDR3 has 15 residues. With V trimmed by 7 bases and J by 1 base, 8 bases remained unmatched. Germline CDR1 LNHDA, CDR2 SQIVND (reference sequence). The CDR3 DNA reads TGTGCCAGTAAACCGGGACAGGATCCGAACACTGAAGCTTTCTTT. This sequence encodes CASKPGQDPNTEAFF. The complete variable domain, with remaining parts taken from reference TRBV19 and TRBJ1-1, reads DGGITQSPKYLFRKEGQNVTLSCEQNLNHDAMYWYRQDPGQGLRLIYYSQIVNDFQKGDIAEGYSVSREKKESFPLTVTSAQKNPTAFYLCASKPGQDPNTEAFFGQGTRLTVV.

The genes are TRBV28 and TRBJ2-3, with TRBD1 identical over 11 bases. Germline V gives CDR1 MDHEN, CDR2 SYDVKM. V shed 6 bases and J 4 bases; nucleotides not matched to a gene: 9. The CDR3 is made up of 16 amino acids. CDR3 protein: CASSRGRTGGADTQYF. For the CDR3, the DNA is TGTGCCAGCAGCCGGGGGCGGACAGGGGGCGCAGATACGCAGTATTTT.

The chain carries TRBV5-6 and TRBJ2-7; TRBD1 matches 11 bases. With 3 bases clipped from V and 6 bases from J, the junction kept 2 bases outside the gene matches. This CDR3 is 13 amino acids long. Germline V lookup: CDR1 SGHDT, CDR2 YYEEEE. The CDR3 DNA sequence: TGTGCCAGCAGCTCCGGGACAGGGGGCGAGCAGTACTTC. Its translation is CASSSGTGGEQYF.

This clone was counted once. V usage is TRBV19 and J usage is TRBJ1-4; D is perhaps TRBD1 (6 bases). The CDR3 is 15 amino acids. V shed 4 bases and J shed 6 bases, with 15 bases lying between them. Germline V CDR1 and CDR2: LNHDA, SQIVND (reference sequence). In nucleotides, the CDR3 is TGTGCCAGTAGTACCTCAGGGGCGACGGATGAAAAACTGTTTTTT. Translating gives CASSTSGATDEKLFF.

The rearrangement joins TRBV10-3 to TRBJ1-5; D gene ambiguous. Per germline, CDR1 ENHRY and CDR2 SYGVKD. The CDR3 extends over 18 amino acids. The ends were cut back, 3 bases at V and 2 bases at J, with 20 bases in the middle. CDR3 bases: TGTGCCATCAGTGACTCTACCTTACTACCCGGCGGCAATCAGCCCCAGCATTTT. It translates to CAISDSTLLPGGNQPQHF.

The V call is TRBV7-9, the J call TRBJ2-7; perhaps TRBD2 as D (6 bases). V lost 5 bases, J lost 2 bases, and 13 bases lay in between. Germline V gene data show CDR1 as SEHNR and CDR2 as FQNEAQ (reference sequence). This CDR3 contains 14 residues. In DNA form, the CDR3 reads TGTGCCAGCAGCCCGTCGGTAGCGGCCTACGAGCAGTACTTC. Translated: CASSPSVAAYEQYF.

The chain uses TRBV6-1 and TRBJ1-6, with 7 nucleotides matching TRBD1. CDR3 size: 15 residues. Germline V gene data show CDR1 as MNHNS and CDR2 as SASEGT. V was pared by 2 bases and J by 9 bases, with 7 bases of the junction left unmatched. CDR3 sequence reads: CASSESRTGSSPLHF. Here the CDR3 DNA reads TGTGCCAGCAGTGAATCAAGGACAGGAAGTTCACCCCTCCACTTT.

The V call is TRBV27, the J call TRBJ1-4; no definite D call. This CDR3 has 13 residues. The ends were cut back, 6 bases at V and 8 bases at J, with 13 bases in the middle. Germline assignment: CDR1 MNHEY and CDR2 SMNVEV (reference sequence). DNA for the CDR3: TGTGCCAGCAGCCGGGTATTCGGGGAAAAACTGTTTTTT. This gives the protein CASSRVFGEKLFF.

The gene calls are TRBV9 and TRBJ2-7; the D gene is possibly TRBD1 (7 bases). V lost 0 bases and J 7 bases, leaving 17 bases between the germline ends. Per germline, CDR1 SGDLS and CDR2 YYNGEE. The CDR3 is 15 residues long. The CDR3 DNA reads TGTGCCAGCAGCGTAGCGGGGGACAGAACTCTGGAGCAGTACTTC. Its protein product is CASSVAGDRTLEQYF.

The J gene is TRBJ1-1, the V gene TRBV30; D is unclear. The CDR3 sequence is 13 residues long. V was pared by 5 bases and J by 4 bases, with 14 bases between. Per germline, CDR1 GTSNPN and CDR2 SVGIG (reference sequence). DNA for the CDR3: TGTGCCTGGGCGGCGGGGTGGGGCACTGAAGCTTTCTTT. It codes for CAWAAGWGTEAFF.

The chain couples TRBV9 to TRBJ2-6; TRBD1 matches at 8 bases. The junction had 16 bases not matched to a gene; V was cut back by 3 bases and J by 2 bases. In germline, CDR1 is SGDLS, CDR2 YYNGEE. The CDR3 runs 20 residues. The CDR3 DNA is TGTGCCAGCAGCGGCGGGACAGGAGGAGGGTTAGGAGCTGGGGCCAACGTCCTGACTTTC. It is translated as CASSGGTGGGLGAGANVLTF. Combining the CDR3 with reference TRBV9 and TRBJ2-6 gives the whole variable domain DSGVTQTPKHLITATGQRVTLRCSPRSGDLSVYWYQQSLDQGLQFLIQYYNGEERAKGNILERFSAQQFPDLHSELNLSSLELGDSALYFCASSGGTGGGLGAGANVLTFGAGSRLTVL.

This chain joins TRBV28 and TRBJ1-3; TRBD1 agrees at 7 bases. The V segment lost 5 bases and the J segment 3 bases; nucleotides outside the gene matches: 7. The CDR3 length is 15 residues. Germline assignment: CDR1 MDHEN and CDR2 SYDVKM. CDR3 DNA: TGTGCCAGCAGTGGATGGACAGGCGGTGGAAACACCATATATTTT. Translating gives CASSGWTGGGNTIYF.

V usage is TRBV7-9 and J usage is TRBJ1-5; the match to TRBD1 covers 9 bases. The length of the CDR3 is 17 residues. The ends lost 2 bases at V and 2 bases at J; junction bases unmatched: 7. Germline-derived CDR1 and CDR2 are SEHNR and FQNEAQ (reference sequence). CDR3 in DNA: TGTGCCAGCAGCTTACTACAGGGGGCCCTGGGCAATCAGCCCCAGCATTTT. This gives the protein CASSLLQGALGNQPQHF.